Below, 4 T cell receptor beta chains from the same sample are listed, as sequenced in a study of beta chain features in type 1 diabetes. Expressed TCRB transcripts were sequenced because the entire RNA isolate underwent reverse transcription. Some clones are missing from TCRdb's copy, which holds only in-frame ones; the method was immunoSEQ multiplex PCR. The repertoire holds about 130,000 clones, with roughly a tenth as singletons. Material for sequencing was central memory CD4+ T cells from blood. These receptors all come from a man younger than 30 in good health.

The CDR3 DNA reads TGTGCCAGCAGCACCCGACTAGCGGGGGGGACAGATACGCAGTATTTT. Its protein product is CASSTRLAGGTDTQYF. The chain links TRBV7-2 to TRBJ2-3; 14 bases line up with TRBD2. This CDR3 has 16 residues. With V trimmed by 5 bases and J by 3 bases, 4 bases remained unmatched. Per the germline V gene, CDR1 is SGHTA and CDR2 is FQGNSA.

A remark on this clone: This specimen includes other DNA sequences encoding the same CDR3. This chain joins TRBV9 and TRBJ2-5, with 12 bases that match TRBD2. Looked up from germline, CDR1 is SGDLS and CDR2 is YYNGEE. The CDR3 is 18 amino acids. Trimming cost V 0 bases and J 5 bases; bases outside gene matches: 11. Written as DNA, the CDR3 is TGTGCCAGCAGCGTAGGGGTGGCTAGCGGGGGGGCCGGGGAGACCCAGTACTTC. Translated: CASSVGVASGGAGETQYF. Combining the CDR3 with reference TRBV9 and TRBJ2-5 gives the whole variable domain DSGVTQTPKHLITATGQRVTLRCSPRSGDLSVYWYQQSLDQGLQFLIQYYNGEERAKGNILERFSAQQFPDLHSELNLSSLELGDSALYFCASSVGVASGGAGETQYFGPGTRLLVL.

This clone was seen a few times. The rearrangement links TRBV19 to TRBJ2-7, with 12 bases fitting TRBD2. Germline V CDR1 and CDR2: LNHDA, SQIVND (reference sequence). The CDR3 is 17 residues long. Trimming cost V 5 bases and J 4 bases; bases outside gene matches: 12. CDR3 amino acids: CASSSRTSGVLRYEQYF. The CDR3 bases are TGTGCCAGTAGTTCCCGGACTAGCGGGGTGCTCCGGTACGAGCAGTACTTC.

This clone turned up a few times. The V call is TRBV7-8, the J call TRBJ2-1; 7 bases are shared with TRBD1. The length of the CDR3 is 13 residues. Germline V gene sequence: CDR1 SGHVS, CDR2 FQNEAQ. The V gene end was trimmed by 2 bases and the J gene end by 6 bases; junction bases not matched to a gene: 1. In DNA form, the CDR3 reads TGTGCCAGCAGCTTAAGACAGGGCAATGAGCAGTTCTTC. As protein: CASSLRQGNEQFF.